One and the same sample provided the 24 T cell receptor beta chains below, sequenced in a study of CD4+ T cells in melanoma. Profiled with immunoSEQ multiplex PCR; TCRdb holds only in-frame clones, not every one. The repertoire holds about 13,000 clones, with over 60% as singletons. Sequencing was carried out using cells from a culture (not recorded whether cultured in vitro). The source is a human donor with melanoma.

The J gene is TRBJ2-1, the V gene TRBV5-1; TRBD2 matches 8 bases. Losses at the gene ends were 5 bases for V and 5 bases for J; bases not matched to a gene: 6. The CDR3 is 14 amino acids. The germline gives CDR1 SGHRS, CDR2 YFSETQ. The CDR3 coding sequence is TGCGCCAGCAGAATAGCGGGGAGGAACAATGAGCAGTTCTTC. Protein product: CASRIAGRNNEQFF.

The rearrangement joins TRBV4-2 to TRBJ1-5, with a tentative D call TRBD1 (5 bases). Germline values: CDR1 LGHNA, CDR2 YNFKEQ. This CDR3 region has 16 residues. V lost 0 bases and J lost 2, with 11 bases in between. In nucleotides, the CDR3 is TGTGCCAGCAGCCAAGATCCGGGGACGGGCAATCAGCCCCAGCATTTT. Residues: CASSQDPGTGNQPQHF.

The J gene is TRBJ2-6, the V gene TRBV27; D not certain. Between the trimmed V and J ends, which lost 7 bases and 4 bases, there was a span of 14 bases. This CDR3 contains 15 residues. Germline lookup yields CDR1 MNHEY and CDR2 SMNVEV (reference sequence). CDR3 loop: CASTVRIGGANVLTF. The CDR3 bases are TGTGCCAGCACGGTGAGGATTGGAGGGGCCAACGTCCTGACTTTC. Drawing the rest from reference TRBV27 and TRBJ2-6, the complete variable domain is EAQVTQNPRYLITVTGKKLTVTCSQNMNHEYMSWYRQDPGLGLRQIYYSMNVEVTDKGDVPEGYKVSRKEKRNFPLILESPSPNQTSLYFCASTVRIGGANVLTFGAGSRLTVL.

The chain links TRBV7-2 to TRBJ1-2; D is ambiguous. From germline, CDR1 is SGHTA and CDR2 FQGNSA. The CDR3 has 15 amino acids. V lost 1 base and J lost 3, with 12 bases in between. The CDR3 DNA sequence: TGTGCCAGCAGCTTAGGTAACAGTTGGGACTATGGCTACACCTTC. This codes for CASSLGNSWDYGYTF.

The J gene is TRBJ2-5, the V gene TRBV5-1, with 9 bases fitting TRBD2. The CDR3 runs 14 residues. Germline-derived CDR1 and CDR2 are SGHRS and YFSETQ. Unmatched junction bases numbered 6, after V lost 6 bases and J lost 3 bases. CDR3 nucleotide sequence: TGCGCCAGCACTGAAATAGCGGGGGAAGAGACCCAGTACTTC. Its protein product is CASTEIAGEETQYF.

The CDR3 reads CASSLLTGVGTEAFF. The CDR3 DNA follows: TGTGCCAGCAGCCTCCTGACAGGGGTAGGGACTGAAGCTTTCTTT. V gene TRBV5-5 combines with J gene TRBJ1-1; 8 bases agree with TRBD1. Germline CDR1 SGHKS, CDR2 YYEKEE (reference sequence). After removal of 4 bases from V and 5 bases from J, the junction contained 10 bases not matched to a gene. This CDR3 region has 15 residues.

The V call is TRBV5-6, the J call TRBJ1-2; D gene ambiguous. Germline values: CDR1 SGHDT, CDR2 YYEEEE. The V end was cut by 4 bases, the J end by 8 bases, with 15 bases between. The CDR3 is 13 residues long. The CDR3 reads CASSPDAVGGYTF. In DNA form, the CDR3 reads TGTGCCAGCAGCCCCGACGCAGTAGGCGGCTACACCTTC. The whole variable domain, filled in from reference TRBV5-6 and TRBJ1-2, reads DAGVTQSPTHLIKTRGQQVTLRCSPKSGHDTVSWYQQALGQGPQFIFQYYEEEERQRGNFPDRFSGHQFPNYSSELNVNALLLGDSALYLCASSPDAVGGYTFGSGTRLTVV.

The chain is built from TRBV29-1 and TRBJ1-6; D might be TRBD1 (5 bases). The V end was cut by 7 bases, the J end by 6 bases, with 13 bases between. The germline CDR1 and CDR2 sequences are SQVTM and ANQGSEA. This CDR3 region has 13 residues. As DNA, the CDR3 is TGCAGCGCTCAGGGATCTGGTAATTCACCCCTCCACTTT. Translated, it gives CSAQGSGNSPLHF.

CDR3 in DNA: TGTGCCAGCAGAAAATGGGGGACAGGGGGCACTGAAGCTTTCTTT. This sequence encodes CASRKWGTGGTEAFF. The chain couples TRBV2 to TRBJ1-1, with TRBD1 matching 11 bases. Losses at the gene ends were 6 bases for V and 4 bases for J; bases not matched to a gene: 7. The CDR3 contains 15 residues. Germline assignment: CDR1 SNHLY and CDR2 FYNNEI.

The gene calls are TRBV29-1 and TRBJ2-3; D gene uncertain. V gave up 6 bases and J gave up 1 base, with 14 bases separating them. Germline V gene data show CDR1 as SQVTM and CDR2 as ANQGSEA. The CDR3 totals 14 residues. The CDR3 reads CSVQSRQGTDTQYF. CDR3 coding DNA: TGCAGCGTCCAATCCAGGCAGGGCACAGATACGCAGTATTTT.

The genes are TRBV11-2 and TRBJ1-6; 10 bases map to TRBD1. This CDR3 has 15 residues. Germline V gives CDR1 SGHAT, CDR2 FQNNGV. V lost 1 base to trimming and J lost 9 bases; unmatched junction nucleotides: 3. The CDR3 DNA is TGTGCCAGCAGCTTAGGGACAGGGGGGCCTTCACCCCTCCACTTT. Its translation: CASSLGTGGPSPLHF.

The J gene is TRBJ2-3, the V gene TRBV11-2; maybe TRBD1 (6 bases). The CDR3 is 13 amino acids. The germline V gene has CDR1 SGHAT and CDR2 FQNNGV. Trimming left V 1 base short and J 5 bases short, with 7 bases between. The DNA of the CDR3 is TGTGCCAGCAGCTTAGTCAGGGGAGATACGCAGTATTTT. Its translation is CASSLVRGDTQYF. Filled out from reference TRBV11-2 and TRBJ2-3, the complete variable domain reads EAGVAQSPRYKIIEKRQSVAFWCNPISGHATLYWYQQILGQGPKLLIQFQNNGVVDDSQLPKDRFSAERLKGVDSTLKIQPAKLEDSAVYLCASSLVRGDTQYFGPGTRLTVL.

The chain links TRBV2 to TRBJ2-1, with TRBD2 identical over 12 bases. This CDR3 region has 17 residues. J lost 3 bases, V lost 3 bases, and 6 bases had no gene match. Germline CDR1 reads SNHLY; CDR2 reads FYNNEI. CDR3 DNA sequence: TGTGCCAGCAGTGACCCCGGACTAGCGGGGCGCTACAATGAGCAGTTCTTC. The encoded protein is CASSDPGLAGRYNEQFF.

By sample fraction, this clone is medium-sized. The gene calls are TRBV5-6 and TRBJ1-1, with 8 bases identical to TRBD1. Germline CDR1 reads SGHDT; CDR2 reads YYEEEE. This CDR3 spans 14 amino acids. The trim removed 0 bases at V and 5 bases at J, leaving 3 bases unmatched. CDR3 DNA sequence: TGTGCCAGCAGCTTGGCAGGGGGCGTGACTGAAGCTTTCTTT. Its protein is CASSLAGGVTEAFF.

The chain carries TRBV4-2 and TRBJ2-1; D not resolved. The length of the CDR3 is 13 residues. The V end lost 1 base, the J end lost 9 bases, and 10 bases lay between the germline ends. The germline gives CDR1 LGHNA, CDR2 YNFKEQ. The DNA for the CDR3 is TGTGCCAGCAGCCAAGGTGTAGCTTTTGAGCAGTTCTTC. Translation gives CASSQGVAFEQFF.

The chain links TRBV6-5 to TRBJ2-7; D is ambiguous. The CDR3 sequence is 16 residues long. Trimming took 0 bases from V and 5 from J, leaving 17 bases between them. CDR1 and CDR2 (germline): MNHEY, SVGAGI. The CDR3 spells CASSYSITWPTHEQYF. The CDR3 bases are TGTGCCAGCAGTTACTCGATAACATGGCCAACCCACGAGCAGTACTTC.

The CDR3 loop reads CASSSTGGIQPQHF. The DNA of the CDR3 is TGTGCCAGCAGCTCGACAGGGGGTATACAGCCCCAGCATTTT. The chain employs TRBV7-8 and TRBJ1-5, with TRBD1 identical over 9 bases. The CDR3 spans 14 residues. V was clipped by 4 bases and J by 7 bases; unmatched bases: 5. The V gene's germline CDR1 is SGHVS and CDR2 FQNEAQ. Full variable domain (remainder filled in from reference TRBV7-8 and TRBJ1-5): GAGVSQSPRYKVAKRGQDVALRCDPISGHVSLFWYQQALGQGPEFLTYFQNEAQLDKSGLPSDRFFAERPEGSVSTLKIQRTQQEDSAVYLCASSSTGGIQPQHFGDGTRLSIL.

The chain joins TRBV18 to TRBJ1-4, with unresolved D. Looked up from germline, CDR1 is KGHSH and CDR2 is LQKENI. Trimming stripped 3 bases from V and 8 bases from J, with 13 bases between. The CDR3 spans 14 residues. The CDR3 DNA follows: TGTGCCAGCTCACCGGGGTATAGCGGGGAAAAACTGTTTTTT. Its translation: CASSPGYSGEKLFF.

This clone was seen only a few times. V and J are TRBV7-2 and TRBJ2-7, with TRBD2 matching 12 bases. Germline assignment: CDR1 SGHTA and CDR2 FQGNSA. CDR3 length equals 17 residues. V trimming: 2 bases; J trimming: 7 bases; junction bases outside the gene matches: 12. This CDR3 is CASSLTSGGRGPGEQYF. In DNA, the CDR3 is TGTGCCAGCAGCTTAACTAGCGGGGGGCGAGGGCCTGGTGAGCAGTACTTC.

The CDR3 is CASLAGLNYGYTF. The DNA of the CDR3 is TGTGCCAGCCTGGCGGGTCTCAACTATGGCTACACCTTC. The chain carries TRBV6-5 and TRBJ1-2, with D hard to call. The V end was cut by 8 bases, the J end by 2 bases, with 12 bases between. Germline V gene sequence: CDR1 MNHEY, CDR2 SVGAGI. The CDR3 covers 13 residues.

For this clone: A junction boundary mismatches the germline segment, possibly from a read error. The chain is built from TRBV4-1 and TRBJ1-2; D is unclear. Germline V gives CDR1 MGHRA, CDR2 YSYEKL. This CDR3 is 12 amino acids long. Here the CDR3 DNA reads TGTGCCAGCAGCCAGGCGTTATATGGCTACACCTTC. As protein: CASSQALYGYTF.

V gene TRBV4-1 combines with J gene TRBJ2-1, with D perhaps matching TRBD1 (7 bases). CDR3 length: 15 residues. V was clipped by 4 bases and J by 8 bases, with 18 bases between them. Germline V gene data show CDR1 as MGHRA and CDR2 as YSYEKL. The CDR3 bases are TGCGCCAGCAGCCGCATCAGGGGGGCGCGTGATGAGCAGTTCTTC. Its translation is CASSRIRGARDEQFF.

With respect to this clone: Other DNA sequences within the sample encode an identical CDR3. The J gene is TRBJ1-6, the V gene TRBV5-1; 9 bases match TRBD1. Per the germline V gene, CDR1 is SGHRS and CDR2 is YFSETQ. This CDR3 contains 16 residues. V shed 0 bases and J 7 bases; nucleotides not matched to a gene: 5. As DNA, the CDR3 is TGCGCCAGCAGCTTGGGGACCGGGACAGGGAATTCACCCCTCCACTTT. Encoded protein: CASSLGTGTGNSPLHF.

This chain links TRBV2 with TRBJ2-7; D call uncertain. This CDR3 spans 14 amino acids. Per the germline V gene, CDR1 is SNHLY and CDR2 is FYNNEI. Deletions cut 6 bases from V and 3 bases from J, with 15 bases between. The CDR3 loop reads CASRATRTVYEQYF. The CDR3 DNA follows: TGTGCCAGCAGAGCCACAAGGACGGTCTACGAGCAGTACTTC.